This entry describes one T cell receptor (beta chain). No conserved phenylalanine or tryptophan is present at the end of the CDR3, so a read error is the likely explanation. This record belongs to a study of tumor-infiltrating lymphocytes in primary liver carcinoma. At the level of the study: The patient group consisted of men and women aged 30 to 69 years. Staged T1-T3 N0M0, the tumors had sizes that ranged from about 4 to 10 cm across. Samples produced roughly 3.5 to 7.5 million productive TCRbeta reads, comparable across tissue types.

The researchers produced TCR beta cDNA from approximately 550 ng total RNA with a constant-region primer. ARM-PCR, slightly modified, supplied the TCR beta libraries through three nested multiplex PCR rounds. The study ran its first two PCR rounds for approximately 11 cycles each, using TRBV1-TRBV30 forward primers and a C-beta reverse primer. TCRdb passed the multiplex PCR reads through MiXCR, listing each CDR3 protein once. The table lists 330,000 or so distinct CDR3 sequences, less than 75% of them singletons. After removal of 4 bases from V and 5 bases from J, the junction contained 14 bases not matched to a gene. This CDR3 spans 17 amino acids. Germline V gene lookup returns CDR1 MNHEY and CDR2 SVGAGI. RNA was extracted from whole blood without cell sorting, alongside germline DNA.

This chain connects TRBV6-5 to TRBJ2-1; 7 bases match TRBD2. The clonotype originates from a man aged 40-49 years with primary liver carcinoma and hepatitis B virus infection. The sequencing input was peripheral blood. Here the CDR3 reads CASSSRLAGEVNNEQFL. DNA for the CDR3: TGTGCCAGCAGTTCCAGACTGGCGGGAGAGGTAAACAATGAGCAGTTCCTC.